The 2 T cell receptor beta chains given below trace back to one sample, sequenced in a study of cytomegalovirus exposure and HLA in healthy donors. PCR used 60 Vbeta primers and 13 Jbeta primers. The protocol was immunoSEQ multiplex PCR, while the TCRdb copy is restricted to in-frame clones and leaves out a portion. Of 85,000 to 120,000 clones in the sample, 60% to 80% were seen once. The sequenced sample was PBMCs. The receptors stem from a male donor in good health and CMV-seropositive.

This chain links TRBV7-2 with TRBJ1-5, with D possibly matching TRBD1 (6 bases). There are 14 residues in the CDR3. V shed 4 bases and J shed 3 bases, with 10 bases lying between them. The germline gives CDR1 SGHTA, CDR2 FQGNSA. CDR3 bases: TGTGCCAGCAGCTATGGACAGCTCAATCAGCCCCAGCATTTT. Encoded protein: CASSYGQLNQPQHF.

The chain is built from TRBV5-3 and TRBJ1-6, with 8 bases aligning to TRBD1. TRBV5-3 is assigned to the ORF class and has an uncertain function. With V trimmed by 4 bases and J by 0 bases, 6 bases remained unmatched. The CDR3 covers 17 residues. The CDR3 sequence: CARSVGQGISYNSPLHF. For the CDR3, the DNA is TGTGCCAGAAGCGTTGGACAGGGTATCTCCTATAATTCACCCCTCCACTTT.